This T cell receptor (beta chain) derives from a study of blood T cell repertoires in COVID-19. Turning to the study itself: Samples representing acute and convalescent COVID-19 were sourced from the United States, Italy and Spain. PBMCs, B-cell-depleted T cells, or T cells were the source of the cDNA or gDNA that made up the material.

Trimming left V 4 bases short and J 8 bases short, with 18 bases between. The CDR3 runs to 15 residues. Germline CDR1 is LGHDT and CDR2 is YNNKEL (reference sequence). Study processing details: Using reference gene primer amplification, nucleated cell counts were estimated. The assay was immunoSEQ multiplex PCR, and TCRdb's table has in-frame clones only and misses some. That table is the source of V, J and clone size, and D and trimming were worked out from the DNA. Here the sample spans 250,000 or so clones, around four fifths being singletons. Input material: peripheral blood. This clonotype originated in a woman older than 75 with acute or convalescent COVID-19. The chain combines TRBV3-1 (or the pseudogene TRBV3-2) with TRBJ2-1; tentative D call: TRBD2 (6 bases). CDR3 region: CASSPRTNWGDEQFF. DNA for the CDR3: TGTGCCAGCAGCCCCCGGACTAATTGGGGCGATGAGCAGTTCTTC.